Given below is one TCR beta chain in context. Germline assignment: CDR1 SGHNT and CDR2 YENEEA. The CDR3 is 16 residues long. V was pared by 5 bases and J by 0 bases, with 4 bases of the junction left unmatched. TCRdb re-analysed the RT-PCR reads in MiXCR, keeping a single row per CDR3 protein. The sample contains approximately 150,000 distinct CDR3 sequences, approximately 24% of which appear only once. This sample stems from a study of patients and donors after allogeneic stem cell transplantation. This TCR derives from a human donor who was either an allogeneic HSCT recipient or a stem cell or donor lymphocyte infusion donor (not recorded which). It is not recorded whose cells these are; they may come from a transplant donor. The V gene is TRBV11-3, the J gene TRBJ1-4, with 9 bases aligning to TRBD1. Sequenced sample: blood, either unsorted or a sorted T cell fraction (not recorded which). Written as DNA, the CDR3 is TGTGCCAGCAGCACAGGGGGCTCTGCAACTAATGAAAAACTGTTTTTT. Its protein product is CASSTGGSATNEKLFF.